The source of this T cell receptor (beta chain) is a study of T cells in Graves' hyperthyroidism and ophthalmopathy. TCR beta CDR3 sequences were amplified from RNA transcripts. A first-round RT-PCR of the TCR CDR3 used the HTBI primer set. Via MiXCR, TCRdb re-called the multiplex PCR reads, giving one row per CDR3 protein. This table holds around 520,000 distinct CDR3 sequences, around 15% found once. Trimming left V 3 bases short and J 2 bases short, with 12 bases between. This CDR3 has 15 amino acids. The germline V gene has CDR1 SEHNR and CDR2 FQNEAQ (reference sequence). This sequence joins TRBV7-9 and TRBJ2-3; D not resolved. This TCR derives from a woman in her thirties or forties with Graves' hyperthyroidism. Sample: blood. Written as DNA, the CDR3 is TGTGCCAGCAGCTTGGTAGTACTAAACACAGATACGCAGTATTTT. Its protein is CASSLVVLNTDTQYF.